These T cell receptor beta chains were read from a single sample in a study of blood T cell repertoires in COVID-19. Generated by immunoSEQ multiplex PCR, the TCRdb table keeps only in-frame clones and is missing some. The sample lists about 500,000 clones, about 89% occurring once. Sequences were obtained from peripheral blood. These receptors came from a woman aged 45-65 years with COVID-19, enrolled during active disease. CDR3s include the opening cysteine and the closing phenylalanine or tryptophan. The order of the fields is V gene, J gene, clone size, D gene, CDR3 DNA, CDR3 protein. The D gene is left open where the match is weak. Only some rows state a clone size, as once, few, many or a class for expanded clones.

TRBV5-6,TRBJ1-2,-,TRBD1,TGTGCCAGCAGCTCATACCGGGACAGGGGTGGCTACACCTTC,CASSSYRDRGGYTF
TRBV5-1,TRBJ1-1,-,TRBD1,TGCGCCAGCAGCTTGGCCGGGACAGCCACTGAAGCTTTCTTT,CASSLAGTATEAFF
TRBV3-1/TRBV3-2,TRBJ2-5,-,-,TGTGCCAGCAGCCAAGGCGCGCGAGGAAGGACCCAGTACTTC,CASSQGARGRTQYF
TRBV5-4,TRBJ2-7,once,TRBD1,TGTGCCAGCAGCCCGTCGGGACAGGACAACGAGCAGTACTTC,CASSPSGQDNEQYF
TRBV10-1,TRBJ1-1,-,-,TGCGCCAGCAGTGAGTCGTCGACAGCCGAAGCTTTCTTT,CASSESSTAEAFF
TRBV2,TRBJ2-6,once,-,TGTGCCAGCAGTGAAACGAGCTCTGGGGCCAACGTCCTGACTTTC,CASSETSSGANVLTF
TRBV6-5,TRBJ1-1,-,TRBD1,TGTGCCAGCAGTTACGGGACAGTGAACACTGAAGCTTTCTTT,CASSYGTVNTEAFF
TRBV18,TRBJ1-2,-,-,TGTGCCAGCTCACTGGCCGGGAGGGACTATGGCTACACCTTC,CASSLAGRDYGYTF
TRBV30,TRBJ1-2,-,TRBD1,TGTGCCTGGAGAAGTACAGGGGGCGCGATGGATGGCTACACCTTC,CAWRSTGGAMDGYTF
TRBV5-6,TRBJ2-5,-,TRBD2,TGTGCCAGCAGCCTCTGGACTAGCGGGGGCCCCTCCACCCAGTACTTC,CASSLWTSGGPSTQYF
TRBV10-2,TRBJ2-7,-,TRBD2,TGCGCCAGCAGAGCCCCGGGACTAGCGGGGGGGGACTACGAGCAGTACTTC,CASRAPGLAGGDYEQYF
TRBV6-5,TRBJ1-6,-,-,TGTGCCAGCTCAACAGGATATAATTCACCCCTCCACTTT,CASSTGYNSPLHF
TRBV19,TRBJ1-1,-,-,TGTGCCAGTAGTATGACAGGTAACACTGAAGCTTTCTTT,CASSMTGNTEAFF
TRBV5-6,TRBJ2-2,-,-,TGTGCCAGCAGCTTTATCGGGGAGCTGTTTTTT,CASSFIGELFF
TRBV5-1,TRBJ1-1,-,TRBD1,TGCGCCAGCAGCTTGGGGGCCACAGGGGCGGCCCTCCCCCCAGCGGCTTTT,CASSLGATGAALPPAAF
TRBV2,TRBJ1-1,-,-,TGTGCCAGCAGGGGGGGGAGGAACACTGAAGCTTTCTTT,CASRGGRNTEAFF
TRBV18,TRBJ1-2,-,TRBD1,TGTGCCAGCTCACCAAACCTACAGGGGCATGTGGGCTACACCTTC,CASSPNLQGHVGYTF
TRBV6-1,TRBJ2-3,-,-,TGTGCCAGCAGTGAACGGCGGCAAGACTTCACAGATACGCAGTATTTT,CASSERRQDFTDTQYF
TRBV12-3/TRBV12-4,TRBJ1-1,-,TRBD1,TGTGCCAGCAGTTTAGGACAGGGGCCAGGGACTTTCTTT,CASSLGQGPGTFF
TRBV25-1,TRBJ2-7,-,-,TGTGCCAGCAGTCCCCCAACAGGCGCCTACGAGCAGTACTTC,CASSPPTGAYEQYF
TRBV7-2,TRBJ2-3,-,-,TGTGCCAGCAGCGACCAGGGAATCATTTCCCCGCTGGGAGATACGCAGTATTTT,CASSDQGIISPLGDTQYF
TRBV30,TRBJ2-6,once,TRBD1,TGTGCCTGGAGTAGGGGGACAGGGGGAGCTGGGGCCAACGTCCTGACTTTC,CAWSRGTGGAGANVLTF
TRBV24-1,TRBJ1-2,-,-,TGTGCCACCAGTGATTCCCGGCAAAAACCCCTAGATCATGGCTACACCTTC,CATSDSRQKPLDHGYTF
TRBV19,TRBJ1-2,-,-,TGTGCCAGTAGTTCCCCCTGGCAGGTTTCTAACTATGGCTACACCTTC,CASSSPWQVSNYGYTF
TRBV4-1,TRBJ1-3,-,TRBD1,TGCGCCAGCAGCCAAGATTCTTCGGGGGACAGGGGTCGTGGAAACACCATATATTTT,CASSQDSSGDRGRGNTIYF
TRBV7-2,TRBJ2-7,-,TRBD2,TGTGCCAGCCGGGGGGAAGCCGAGCAGTACTTC,CASRGEAEQYF
TRBV5-5,TRBJ2-7,-,TRBD1,TGTGCCAGCAGTGCGGACAGGCCCTACGAGCAGTACTTC,CASSADRPYEQYF
TRBV19,TRBJ1-2,-,-,TGTGCCAGTAGTATACGAGACGGGTCCTATGGCTACACCTTC,CASSIRDGSYGYTF
TRBV4-1,TRBJ1-4,-,TRBD1,TGCGCCAGCAGTCGGGGGACAGGGGCCGAAAAACTGTTTTTT,CASSRGTGAEKLFF